This TCR beta chain was retrieved from a study of blood T cells in healthy people across ages. Broader study findings: A strong correlation between TCR beta diversity and naive T cell percentage was seen.

The CDR3 consists of 13 residues. A J-beta primer mix and a sample-barcoded 5' primer were used in a second PCR of about 7 to 12 cycles. Each CDR3 protein is one row after TCRdb ran MiXCR on the 5' RACE reads. Of about 1.4 million distinct CDR3 sequences in the sample, approximately 59% were seen once. This clonotype was seen a handful of times. Its antigen is not known. The specimen was blood. The chain carries TRBV12-3 or TRBV12-4 and TRBJ2-7; D is ambiguous. The DNA end is more similar to TRBJ2-5, so the J call may be wrong. This clonotype was obtained from a man younger than 35 in good health. Here the CDR3 reads CASSLIGRETQYF. The CDR3 DNA is TGTGCCAGCAGTTTAATTGGGCGGGAGACCCAGTACTTC.